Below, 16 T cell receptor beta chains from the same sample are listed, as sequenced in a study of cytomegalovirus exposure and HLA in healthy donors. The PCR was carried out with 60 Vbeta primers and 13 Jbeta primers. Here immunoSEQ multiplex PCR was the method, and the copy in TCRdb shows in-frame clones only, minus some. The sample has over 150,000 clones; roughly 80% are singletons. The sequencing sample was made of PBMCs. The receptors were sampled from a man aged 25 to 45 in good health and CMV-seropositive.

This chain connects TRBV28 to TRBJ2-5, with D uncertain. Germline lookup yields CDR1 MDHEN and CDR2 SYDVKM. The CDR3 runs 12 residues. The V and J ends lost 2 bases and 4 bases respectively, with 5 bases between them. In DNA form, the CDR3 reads TGTGCCAGCAGTTTACCGGGAGAGACCCAGTACTTC. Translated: CASSLPGETQYF.

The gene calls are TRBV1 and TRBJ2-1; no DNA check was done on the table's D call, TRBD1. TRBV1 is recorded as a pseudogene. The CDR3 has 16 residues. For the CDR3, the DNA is TGCACCAGCAGCCAAGATGGGGCGCTCGGCCGTAAGGAGCAGTTCTTC. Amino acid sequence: CTSSQDGALGRKEQFF.

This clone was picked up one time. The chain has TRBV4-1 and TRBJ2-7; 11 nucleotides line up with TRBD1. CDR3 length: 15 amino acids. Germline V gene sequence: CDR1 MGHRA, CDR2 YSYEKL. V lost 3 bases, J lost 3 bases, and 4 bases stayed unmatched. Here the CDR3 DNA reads TGCGCCAGCAGCCAGCGGACAGGGGGCTACTACGAGCAGTACTTC. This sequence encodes CASSQRTGGYYEQYF.

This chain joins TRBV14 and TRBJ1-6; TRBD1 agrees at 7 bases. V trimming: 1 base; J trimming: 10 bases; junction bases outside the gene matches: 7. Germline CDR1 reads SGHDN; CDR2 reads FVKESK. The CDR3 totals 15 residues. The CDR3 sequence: CASSQGTGTVSPLHF. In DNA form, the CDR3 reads TGTGCCAGCAGCCAAGGGACCGGGACAGTCTCACCCCTCCACTTT. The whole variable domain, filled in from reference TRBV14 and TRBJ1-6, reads EAGVTQFPSHSVIEKGQTVTLRCDPISGHDNLYWYRRVMGKEIKFLLHFVKESKQDESGMPNNRFLAERTGGTYSTLKVQPAELEDSGVYFCASSQGTGTVSPLHFGNGTRLTVT.

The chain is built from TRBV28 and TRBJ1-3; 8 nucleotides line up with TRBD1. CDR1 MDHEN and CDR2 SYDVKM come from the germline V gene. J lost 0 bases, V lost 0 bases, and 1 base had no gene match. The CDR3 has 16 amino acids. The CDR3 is CASSLWTGDSGNTIYF. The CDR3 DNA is TGTGCCAGCAGTTTATGGACAGGGGACTCTGGAAACACCATATATTTT.

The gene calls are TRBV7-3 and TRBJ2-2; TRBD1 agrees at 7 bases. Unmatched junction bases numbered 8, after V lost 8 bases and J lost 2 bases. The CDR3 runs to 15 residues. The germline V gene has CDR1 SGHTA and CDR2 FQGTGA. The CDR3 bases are TGTGCCAGCGGCCCAGGGACAGATAACACCGGGGAGCTGTTTTTT. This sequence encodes CASGPGTDNTGELFF.

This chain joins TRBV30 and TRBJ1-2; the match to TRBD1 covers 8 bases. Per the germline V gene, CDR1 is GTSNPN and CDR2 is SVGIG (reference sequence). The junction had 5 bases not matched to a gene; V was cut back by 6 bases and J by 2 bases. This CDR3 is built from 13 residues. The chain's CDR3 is CACAGGQNYGYTF. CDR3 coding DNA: TGTGCCTGCGCAGGGGGCCAGAACTATGGCTACACCTTC.

CDR3 DNA sequence: TGTGCCAGCAGCTTAGACAGGCTCTACGAGCAGTACTTC. Its protein is CASSLDRLYEQYF. V is TRBV7-8 and J is TRBJ2-7; tentative D call: TRBD1 (5 bases). Germline CDR1 SGHVS, CDR2 FQNEAQ. Trimming shortened V by 1 base and J by 3 bases, and 7 bases separated the two germline ends. The CDR3 spans 13 residues.

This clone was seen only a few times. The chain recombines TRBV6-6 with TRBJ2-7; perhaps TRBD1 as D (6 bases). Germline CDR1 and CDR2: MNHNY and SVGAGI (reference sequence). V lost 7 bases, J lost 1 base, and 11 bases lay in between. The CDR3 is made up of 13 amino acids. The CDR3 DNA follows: TGTGCCAGCAACCCAGGACAGTCCTACGAGCAGTACTTC. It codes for CASNPGQSYEQYF.

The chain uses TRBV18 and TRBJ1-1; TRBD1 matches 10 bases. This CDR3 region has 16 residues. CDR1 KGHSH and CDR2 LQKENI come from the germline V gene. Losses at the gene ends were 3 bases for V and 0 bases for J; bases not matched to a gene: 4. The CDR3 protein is CASSPIDRGLNTEAFF. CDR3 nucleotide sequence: TGTGCCAGCTCACCTATTGACAGGGGGCTGAACACTGAAGCTTTCTTT. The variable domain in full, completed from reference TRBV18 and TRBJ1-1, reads NAGVMQNPRHLVRRRGQEARLRCSPMKGHSHVYWYRQLPEEGLKFMVYLQKENIIDESGMPKERFSAEFPKEGPSILRIQQVVRGDSAAYFCASSPIDRGLNTEAFFGQGTRLTVV.

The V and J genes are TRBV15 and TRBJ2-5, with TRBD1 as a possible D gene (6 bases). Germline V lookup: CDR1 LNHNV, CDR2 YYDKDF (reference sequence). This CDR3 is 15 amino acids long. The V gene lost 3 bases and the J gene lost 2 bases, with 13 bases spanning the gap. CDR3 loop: CATSSSTGRQETQYF. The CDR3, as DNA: TGTGCCACCAGCAGTTCAACAGGGAGACAAGAGACCCAGTACTTC.

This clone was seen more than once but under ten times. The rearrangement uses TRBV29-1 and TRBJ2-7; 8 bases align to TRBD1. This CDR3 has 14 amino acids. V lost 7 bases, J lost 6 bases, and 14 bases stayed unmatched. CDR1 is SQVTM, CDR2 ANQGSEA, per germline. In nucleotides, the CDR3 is TGCAGCGCAAAGACCGGGACAGGTCCTTCCGAGCAGTACTTC. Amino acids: CSAKTGTGPSEQYF.

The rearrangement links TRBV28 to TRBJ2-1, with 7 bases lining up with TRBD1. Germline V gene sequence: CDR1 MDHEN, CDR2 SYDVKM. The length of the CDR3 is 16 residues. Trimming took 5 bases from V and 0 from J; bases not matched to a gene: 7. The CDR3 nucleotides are TGTGCCAGCAGTCCTGTGACAGGGAGCTCCTACAATGAGCAGTTCTTC. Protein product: CASSPVTGSSYNEQFF.

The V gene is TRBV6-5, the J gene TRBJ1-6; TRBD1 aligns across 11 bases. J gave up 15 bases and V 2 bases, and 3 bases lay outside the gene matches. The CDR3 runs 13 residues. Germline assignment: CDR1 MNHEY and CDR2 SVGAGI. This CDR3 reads CASSYGQGALLHF. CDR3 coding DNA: TGTGCCAGCAGTTACGGACAGGGGGCTCTCCTCCACTTT.

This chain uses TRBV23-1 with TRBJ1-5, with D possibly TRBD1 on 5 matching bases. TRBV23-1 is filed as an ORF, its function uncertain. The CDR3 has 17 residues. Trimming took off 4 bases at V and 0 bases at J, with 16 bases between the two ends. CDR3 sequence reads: CASSLKVRVYSNQPQHF. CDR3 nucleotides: TGCGCCAGCAGTCTTAAAGTCAGGGTTTATAGCAATCAGCCCCAGCATTTT.

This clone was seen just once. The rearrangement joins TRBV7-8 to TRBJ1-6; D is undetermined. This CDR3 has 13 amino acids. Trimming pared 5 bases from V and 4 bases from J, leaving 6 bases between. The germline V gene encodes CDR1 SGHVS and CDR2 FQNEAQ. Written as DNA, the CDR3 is TGTGCCAGCAGCCCACAGTATAATTCACCCCTCCACTTT. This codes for CASSPQYNSPLHF.